This record looks at one T cell receptor beta chain sequence and its context. This clonotype was observed a few times. Its antigen specificity is not known. Base qualities are not provided; no much larger clone lies one nucleotide away. This sample was included in a study of T-cell memory formation after mild COVID-19 (dated by TCRdb to the early 2020s). For the study in its entirety: TCR sequence clusters from the two donors were largely donor specific. Two young, previously healthy adult volunteers made up the cohort, one male and one female. In a couple of donors, T-cell clones that expanded and contracted after mild COVID-19 were followed by sequencing TCRalpha and TCRbeta repertoires longitudinally. The study at large found these results: The detection of some responding clones in pre-infection memory suggests that pre-existing cross-reactive memory T cells joined the SARS-CoV-2 response. Contracting CD4+ clones appeared mostly in the CM and EM memory subsets, whereas CD8+ clones were enriched in EMRA. Clones contracting from day 15 to 85 had balanced CD4/CD8 phenotypes, while a second wave expanding from day 15 to 37 was biased towards CD4+. Only a couple of mild cases were covered in the study, and larger cohorts including severe cases with pre-infection samples were considered necessary. Whether the second-wave clones peaking on day 37 were SARS-CoV-2 specific was not confirmed.

Sequencing was carried out with an Illumina NovaSeq 6000. cDNA libraries for TCRalpha and TCRbeta were prepared by 5'RACE using constant-segment primers, with sample barcodes and unique molecular identifiers added. Trizol reagent was used to extract RNA from every sample. The libraries were amplified in two PCR steps, and the second step added a second sample barcode and Illumina TruSeq adapters. The libraries were sequenced on an Illumina NovaSeq using 2 x 150 bp paired-end reads. The original methods were these. With migec v1.2.7, reads were demultiplexed and then collapsed into UMI-guided consensus sequences. Using mixcr v2.1.11, the UMI consensuses were aligned to TRA and TRB V and J templates and assembled into clonotypes. Clonotypes were classified as expanded or contracted when called significant by both edgeR and NoisET, with noise models trained on biological replicates. For edgeR calls, the cutoffs were a false discovery rate-adjusted p below 0.01 and a log2 fold-change threshold of 1. PCA with hierarchical clustering of max-normalized trajectories of the 1000 most abundant clonotypes was used as exploratory dynamics analysis. Separately sequenced CD4+ and CD8+ repertoires were used to assign the CD4 or CD8 phenotype of responding clones. Using fastp trimming at Q25 and MiXCR clonotype assembly, TCRdb reanalyzed the public sequencing data and kept in-frame beta chains. Every entry covers one CDR3 protein and lists the most common genes and DNA from its rows. The V and J calls here are based on TCRdb, not the publication. The sample data list 300,000 to 350,000 distinct CDR3 sequences, and 12% to 15% of these were observed just once. About 20% of the sample comes from the top ten.

CDR1 and CDR2, looked up from the germline V gene, are KGHSH and LQKENI. At the junction V is shortened by 2 bases and J by 5 bases, with 9 bases in between. Counted from cysteine to phenylalanine, this CDR3 has 13 amino acids. Only the CDR3 DNA is retained, 39 bases long and in frame from the first base. Ficoll-Paque density gradient centrifugation was used to isolate PBMCs. The TCR was taken from a man younger than 30 who had mild COVID-19 (a few samples of this study predate the infection). The sample titles of this study are shuffled in the database, so cell type and time point are left out; the donor was told from shared clones. The chain is assembled from TRBV18 and TRBJ2-5; matching of 5 bases hints at TRBD1 as the D gene. Material: PBMCs or a T cell subset sorted from them (not recorded which). Here the CDR3 is given as CASSPAGLETQYF. The DNA reads as follows: TGTGCCAGCTCACCAGCAGGGCTGGAGACCCAGTACTTC.